This note documents a single T cell receptor beta chain sequence. The record originates from a study of blood T cell repertoires in COVID-19. The V and J ends lost 11 bases and 6 bases respectively, with 12 bases between them. The CDR3 is 11 amino acids. Per the germline V gene, CDR1 is SNHLY and CDR2 is FYNNEI. The authors' processing: Researchers report that nucleated cell counts were estimated from reference gene primer amplification. Measured with immunoSEQ multiplex PCR; TCRdb has only the in-frame clones, and not every one. Clone size and the V and J calls come from that table; the DNA yielded D and trimming. The table shows over 75,000 clones, with under 90% occurring only once.

Sequencing was done on a sample of peripheral blood. This TCR derives from a human donor with active COVID-19. The donor label of this sample is uncertain. The chain combines TRBV2 with TRBJ2-3; D remains unclear. The CDR3 protein is CAALSPDTQYF. CDR3 nucleotides: TGTGCCGCCCTGAGTCCGGATACGCAGTATTTT.